The text below deals with one TCR beta chain. Its antigen is unidentified. This specimen comes from a study of T cells after yellow fever vaccination. Trimming cost V 3 bases and J 6 bases; bases outside gene matches: 1. Looked up from germline, CDR1 is SEHNR and CDR2 is FQNEAQ (reference sequence). This CDR3 region has 13 residues. The authors made TCR cDNA by 5'RACE template switching, adding a universal primer site and UMIs. Each CDR3 protein gets one entry after TCRdb re-called the 5' RACE reads with MiXCR. This sample yields about 360,000 distinct CDR3 sequences, of which 6.2% are seen a single time; roughly 15% belongs to the top ten. Study observations and caveats: The secondary response was weaker, and its peak arrived faster, on day 5 versus 15.

The chain carries TRBV7-9 and TRBJ1-5; 8 nucleotides agree with TRBD1. This clonotype was sampled from a man under 40 who received the YFV17D yellow fever vaccine. Sequenced here: PBMCs, sampled 5 days after the yellow fever booster vaccination. CDR3 loop: CASSLDRVQPQHF. CDR3 sequence (DNA): TGTGCCAGCAGCTTGGACAGGGTTCAGCCCCAGCATTTT.